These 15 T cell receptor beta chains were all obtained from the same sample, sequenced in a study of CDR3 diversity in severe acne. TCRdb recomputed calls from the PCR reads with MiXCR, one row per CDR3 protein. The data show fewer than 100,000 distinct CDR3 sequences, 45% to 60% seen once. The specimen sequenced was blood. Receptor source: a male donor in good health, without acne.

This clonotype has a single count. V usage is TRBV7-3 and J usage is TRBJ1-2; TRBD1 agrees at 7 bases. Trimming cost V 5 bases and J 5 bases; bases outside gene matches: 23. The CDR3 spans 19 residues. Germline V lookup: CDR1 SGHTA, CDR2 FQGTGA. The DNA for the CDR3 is TGTGCCAGCAGCCCTCGACGCCGGGACAGTCGTCAGCGGGGGTATGGCTACACCTTC. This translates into CASSPRRRDSRQRGYGYTF.

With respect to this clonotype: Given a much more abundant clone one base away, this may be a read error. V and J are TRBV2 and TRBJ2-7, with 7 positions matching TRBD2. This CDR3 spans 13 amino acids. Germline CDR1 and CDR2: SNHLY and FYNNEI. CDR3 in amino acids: CASSLAVDDEQCF. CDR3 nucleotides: TGTGCCAGCAGTCTAGCGGTGGACGACGAGCAGTGCTTC.

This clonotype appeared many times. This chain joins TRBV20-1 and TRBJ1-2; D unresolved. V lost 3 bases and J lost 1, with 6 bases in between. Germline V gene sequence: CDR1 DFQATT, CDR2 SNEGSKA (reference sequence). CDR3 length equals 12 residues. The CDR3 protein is CSASRLNYGYTF. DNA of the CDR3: TGCAGTGCTAGTCGGCTTAACTATGGCTACACCTTC.

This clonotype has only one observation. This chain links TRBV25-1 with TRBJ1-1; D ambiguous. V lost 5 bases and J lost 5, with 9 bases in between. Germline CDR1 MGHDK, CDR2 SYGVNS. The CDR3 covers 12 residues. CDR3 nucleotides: TGTGCCAGCAGTTTGGGGAGGACTGAAGCTTTCTTT. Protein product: CASSLGRTEAFF.

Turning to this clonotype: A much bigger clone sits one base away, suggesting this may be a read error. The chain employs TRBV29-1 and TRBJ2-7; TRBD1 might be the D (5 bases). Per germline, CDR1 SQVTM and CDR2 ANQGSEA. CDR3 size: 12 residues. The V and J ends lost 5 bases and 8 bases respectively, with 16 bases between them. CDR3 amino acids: CSVLQGYGKQYF. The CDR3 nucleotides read TGCAGCGTTCTGCAGGGTTATGGGAAGCAGTACTTC.

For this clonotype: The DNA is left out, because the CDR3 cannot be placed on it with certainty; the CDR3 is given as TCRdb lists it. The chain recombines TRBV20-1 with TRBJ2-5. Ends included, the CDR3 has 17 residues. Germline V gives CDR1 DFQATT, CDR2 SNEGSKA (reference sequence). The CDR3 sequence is CSASVTEAFFGQGTQYF.

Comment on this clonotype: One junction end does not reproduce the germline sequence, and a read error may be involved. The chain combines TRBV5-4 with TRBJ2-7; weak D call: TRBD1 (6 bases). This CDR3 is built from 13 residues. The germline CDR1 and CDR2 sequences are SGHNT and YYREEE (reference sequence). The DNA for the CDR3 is TGTGCCAGCAGCTTTATTGGGGGCTACGGGCAGTACTTC. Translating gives CASSFIGGYGQYF.

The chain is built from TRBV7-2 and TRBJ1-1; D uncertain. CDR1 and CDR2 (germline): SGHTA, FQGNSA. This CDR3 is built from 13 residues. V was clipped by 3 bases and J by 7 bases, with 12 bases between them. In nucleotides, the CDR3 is TGTGCCAGCAGCTTCGGCAGGTGGGATGAAGCTTTCTTT. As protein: CASSFGRWDEAFF.

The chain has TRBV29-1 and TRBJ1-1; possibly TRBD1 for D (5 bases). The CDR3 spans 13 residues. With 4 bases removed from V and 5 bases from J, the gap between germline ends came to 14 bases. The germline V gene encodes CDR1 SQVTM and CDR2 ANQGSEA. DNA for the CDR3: TGCAGCGTTGGTCGGCAGGGTAAGACTGAAGCTTTCTTT. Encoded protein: CSVGRQGKTEAFF.

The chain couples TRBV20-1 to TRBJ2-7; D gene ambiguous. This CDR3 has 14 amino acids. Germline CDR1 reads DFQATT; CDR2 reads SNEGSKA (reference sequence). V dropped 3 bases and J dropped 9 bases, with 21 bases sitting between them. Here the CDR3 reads CSASQDGVLDGQYF. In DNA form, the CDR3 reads TGCAGTGCTAGCCAGGACGGAGTCCTAGACGGGCAGTACTTC.

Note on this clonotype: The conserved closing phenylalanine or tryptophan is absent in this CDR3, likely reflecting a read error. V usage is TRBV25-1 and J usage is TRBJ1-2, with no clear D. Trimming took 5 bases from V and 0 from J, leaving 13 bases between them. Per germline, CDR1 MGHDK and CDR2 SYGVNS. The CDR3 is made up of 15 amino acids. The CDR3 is CASSYEAMANYGYTL. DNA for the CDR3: TGTGCCAGCAGTTACGAGGCCATGGCTAACTATGGCTACACCCTC.

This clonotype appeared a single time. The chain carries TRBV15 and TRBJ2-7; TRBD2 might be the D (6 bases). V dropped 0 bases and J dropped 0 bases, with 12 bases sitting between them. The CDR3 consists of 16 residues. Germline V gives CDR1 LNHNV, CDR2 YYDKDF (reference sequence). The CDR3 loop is CATSRDLPSASYEQYF. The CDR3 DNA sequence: TGTGCCACCAGCAGAGATCTGCCTAGCGCCTCCTACGAGCAGTACTTC. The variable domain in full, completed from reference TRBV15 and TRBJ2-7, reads DAMVIQNPRYQVTQFGKPVTLSCSQTLNHNVMYWYQQKSSQAPKLLFHYYDKDFNNEADTPDNFQSRRPNTSFCFLDIRSPGLGDTAMYLCATSRDLPSASYEQYFGPGTRLTVT.

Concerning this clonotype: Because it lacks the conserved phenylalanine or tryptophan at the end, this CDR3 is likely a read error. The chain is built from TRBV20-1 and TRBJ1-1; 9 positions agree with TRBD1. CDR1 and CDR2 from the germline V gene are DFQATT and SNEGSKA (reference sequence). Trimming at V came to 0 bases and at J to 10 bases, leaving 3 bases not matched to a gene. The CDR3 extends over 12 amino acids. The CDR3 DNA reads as TGCAGTGCTAGAGACTACAGGGGGCTAGCTTTCCCT. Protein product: CSARDYRGLAFP.

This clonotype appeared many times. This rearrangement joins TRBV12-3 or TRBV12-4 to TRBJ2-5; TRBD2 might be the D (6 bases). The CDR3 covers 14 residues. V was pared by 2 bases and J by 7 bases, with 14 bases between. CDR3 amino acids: CASSLSAGHGTQYF. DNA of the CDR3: TGTGCCAGCAGTTTATCAGCGGGCCATGGGACCCAGTACTTC.

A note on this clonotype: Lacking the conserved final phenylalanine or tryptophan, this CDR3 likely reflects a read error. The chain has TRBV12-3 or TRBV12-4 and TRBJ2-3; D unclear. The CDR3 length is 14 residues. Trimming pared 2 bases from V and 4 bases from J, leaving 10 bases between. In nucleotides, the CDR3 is TGTGCCAGCAGTTTACAAAACGGCGCAGATACGCAGTATCAC. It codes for CASSLQNGADTQYH.